The next 16 T cell receptor beta chains were all read from a single sample in a study of cytomegalovirus exposure and HLA in healthy donors. 13 Jbeta primers and 60 Vbeta primers were used for the PCR. Clones were sequenced by immunoSEQ multiplex PCR, and TCRdb holds only the in-frame ones, with some missing. The top ten clones hold 0.95% to 1.1% of a sample with about 230,000 clones, 85% to 90% of them seen once. Sample: PBMCs. The receptor set was obtained from a woman aged 18-30 years in good health and CMV-seronegative.

The chain combines TRBV7-3 with TRBJ2-1; 9 bases are a match to TRBD2. V trimming: 1 base; J trimming: 9 bases; junction bases outside the gene matches: 1. Germline V gives CDR1 SGHTA, CDR2 FQGTGA. This CDR3 comprises 13 residues. In DNA form, the CDR3 reads TGTGCCAGCAGCTTAATAGCGGGAGCTGAGCAGTTCTTC. Translating gives CASSLIAGAEQFF.

The rearrangement uses TRBV6-4 and TRBJ2-1; 10 positions match TRBD1. This CDR3 has 15 amino acids. Unmatched junction bases numbered 4, after V lost 3 bases and J lost 5 bases. Germline CDR1 MRHNA, CDR2 SNTAGT. CDR3 sequence reads: CASSERTGGNNEQFF. The CDR3 coding sequence is TGTGCCAGCAGTGAGCGGACAGGGGGAAACAATGAGCAGTTCTTC.

V usage is TRBV9 and J usage is TRBJ2-3, with TRBD2 matching 8 bases. This CDR3 comprises 16 residues. Unmatched junction bases numbered 5, after V lost 0 bases and J lost 2 bases. Germline V gene data show CDR1 as SGDLS and CDR2 as YYNGEE. CDR3 nucleotide sequence: TGTGCCAGCAGCGTAGCTGGGCGGGGGGACACAGATACGCAGTATTTT. Protein sequence: CASSVAGRGDTDTQYF.

The table lists this clone with a few counts. The chain is built from TRBV5-6 and TRBJ1-1; perhaps TRBD1 as D (6 bases). Trimming cost V 5 bases and J 0 bases, with 20 bases left between them. CDR3 length equals 17 residues. Germline lookup yields CDR1 SGHDT and CDR2 YYEEEE. CDR3 in DNA: TGTGCCAGCAGGCTTCTCGGATTCGGACAGATGAACACTGAAGCTTTCTTT. Translated: CASRLLGFGQMNTEAFF.

V gene TRBV4-1 combines with J gene TRBJ2-7, with 9 positions matching TRBD2. J was trimmed by 2 bases and V by 1 base; bases with no gene match: 9. The CDR3 runs 17 residues. The V gene's germline CDR1 is MGHRA and CDR2 YSYEKL. This CDR3 is CASSQGPPSGGTYEQYF. The DNA for the CDR3 is TGCGCCAGCAGCCAAGGCCCCCCCAGCGGGGGGACCTACGAGCAGTACTTC.

This chain joins TRBV7-9 and TRBJ2-1; tentative D call: TRBD1 (5 bases). V lost 1 base, J lost 5 bases, and 6 bases lay in between. The germline gives CDR1 SEHNR, CDR2 FQNEAQ (reference sequence). CDR3 length: 13 residues. The CDR3 protein is CASSLGGHNEQFF. The CDR3 bases are TGTGCCAGCAGCTTAGGGGGCCACAATGAGCAGTTCTTC.

The genes are TRBV29-1 and TRBJ2-3; 7 bases line up with TRBD2. V was pared by 0 bases and J by 7 bases, with 13 bases of the junction left unmatched. Germline assignment: CDR1 SQVTM and CDR2 ANQGSEA. This CDR3 has 16 amino acids. For the CDR3, the DNA is TGCAGCGTTGAAGAAGGCTCGGGACTACACATCTATACGCAGTATTTT. Encoded protein: CSVEEGSGLHIYTQYF.

The rearrangement joins TRBV6-5 to TRBJ2-1; D may be TRBD2 (7 bases). V was trimmed by 2 bases and J by 8 bases, leaving 10 bases between them. The germline V gene has CDR1 MNHEY and CDR2 SVGAGI. This CDR3 is built from 13 residues. The CDR3 sequence is CASSYEGGDEQFF. CDR3 DNA sequence: TGTGCCAGCAGTTACGAGGGGGGGGATGAGCAGTTCTTC.

The gene calls are TRBV5-1 and TRBJ2-5, with no clear D. Judging by the DNA end, TRBJ2-7 fits better; the J call may be wrong. CDR3 length: 17 amino acids. The germline V gene encodes CDR1 SGHRS and CDR2 YFSETQ. The CDR3 here is CASMSDLNTATWGEQYF. The CDR3 bases are TGCGCCAGCATGTCCGACCTGAACACCGCTACCTGGGGCGAGCAGTACTTC.

V gene TRBV15 combines with J gene TRBJ1-1; TRBD1 is a possible D gene (6 bases). The V gene's germline CDR1 is LNHNV and CDR2 YYDKDF (reference sequence). With 6 bases removed from V and 0 bases from J, the gap between germline ends came to 14 bases. This CDR3 is built from 15 residues. CDR3 sequence: CATSGGGVLNTEAFF. CDR3 sequence (DNA): TGTGCCACCAGTGGAGGGGGGGTTCTGAACACTGAAGCTTTCTTT.

The chain combines TRBV5-5 with TRBJ2-2; D uncertain. Trimming pared 2 bases from V and 6 bases from J, leaving 11 bases between. The CDR3 is made up of 14 amino acids. CDR1 and CDR2 (germline): SGHKS, YYEKEE (reference sequence). CDR3 sequence reads: CASSFRVMAGELFF. CDR3 nucleotides: TGTGCCAGCAGCTTCCGGGTGATGGCCGGGGAGCTGTTTTTT.

The rearrangement links TRBV7-9 to TRBJ1-1; D is uncertain. Trimming removed 0 bases at V and 2 bases at J, with 4 bases between. The germline V gene has CDR1 SEHNR and CDR2 FQNEAQ (reference sequence). This CDR3 region has 13 residues. The CDR3 DNA is TGTGCCAGCAGCTTAGCCATTAACACTGAAGCTTTCTTT. This translates into CASSLAINTEAFF.

The V call is TRBV19, the J call TRBJ1-4; 8 bases match TRBD1. From germline, CDR1 is LNHDA and CDR2 SQIVND (reference sequence). V dropped 3 bases and J dropped 7; count of bases not matched to a gene: 10. The CDR3 has 16 residues. CDR3: CASSIAFGTGGEKLFF. The DNA for the CDR3 is TGTGCCAGTAGTATCGCTTTTGGGACAGGAGGTGAAAAACTGTTTTTT.

V usage is TRBV11-3 and J usage is TRBJ2-7; TRBD2 aligns across 11 bases. Germline lookup yields CDR1 SGHNT and CDR2 YENEEA. The trim removed 2 bases at V and 2 bases at J, leaving 2 bases unmatched. The CDR3 runs to 15 residues. In DNA form, the CDR3 reads TGTGCCAGCAGCTTAACTAGCGGGAGCCCCTACGAGCAGTACTTC. It specifies CASSLTSGSPYEQYF.

The chain is built from TRBV19 and TRBJ1-2; 8 nucleotides align to TRBD1. The V segment lost 4 bases and the J segment 4 bases; nucleotides outside the gene matches: 8. Germline CDR1 reads LNHDA; CDR2 reads SQIVND (reference sequence). The length of the CDR3 is 15 residues. The DNA of the CDR3 is TGTGCCAGTAGTACCAGGGACAGGAGCGGCTATGGCTACACCTTC. Its protein is CASSTRDRSGYGYTF.

The chain recombines TRBV2 with TRBJ2-1; 10 bases agree with TRBD2. With 3 bases clipped from V and 0 bases from J, the junction kept 8 bases outside the gene matches. This CDR3 has 18 amino acids. In germline, CDR1 is SNHLY, CDR2 FYNNEI. The CDR3 loop reads CASSEELAGARSYNEQFF. The CDR3 bases are TGTGCCAGCAGTGAGGAGCTAGCGGGGGCCCGCTCCTACAATGAGCAGTTCTTC.